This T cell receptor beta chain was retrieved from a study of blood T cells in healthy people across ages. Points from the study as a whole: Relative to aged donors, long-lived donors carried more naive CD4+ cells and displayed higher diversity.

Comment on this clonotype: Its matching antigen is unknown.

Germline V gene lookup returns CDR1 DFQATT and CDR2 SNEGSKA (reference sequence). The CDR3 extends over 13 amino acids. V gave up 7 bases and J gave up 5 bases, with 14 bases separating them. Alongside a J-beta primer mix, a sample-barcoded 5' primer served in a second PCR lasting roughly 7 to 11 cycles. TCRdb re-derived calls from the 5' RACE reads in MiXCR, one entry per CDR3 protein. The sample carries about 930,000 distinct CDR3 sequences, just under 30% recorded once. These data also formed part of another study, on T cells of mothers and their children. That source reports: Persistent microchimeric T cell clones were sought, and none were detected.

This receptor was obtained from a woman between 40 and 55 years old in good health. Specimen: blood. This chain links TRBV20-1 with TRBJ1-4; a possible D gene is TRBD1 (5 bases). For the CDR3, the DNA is TGCAGTGTGTCTGGGGACCGAAATGAAAAACTGTTTTTT. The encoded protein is CSVSGDRNEKLFF.